Included here is one TCR beta chain sequence, with context. Its antigen is unknown. TCRdb called the 5' RACE reads again in MiXCR, with one record for every CDR3 protein. Here the sample spans about 320,000 distinct CDR3 sequences, approximately 12% being singletons. This record comes from a study of T cells after yellow fever vaccination. Findings and limits, study-wide: The CD4 compartment and the CD8 compartment contained a small share of clonotypes in common. Reappearing after the booster were most of the clones from primary vaccination (roughly 96% CD4, 88% CD8).

Losses at the gene ends were 6 bases for V and 2 bases for J; bases not matched to a gene: 7. The germline V gene encodes CDR1 MNHNY and CDR2 SVGAGI (reference sequence). CDR3 length: 15 amino acids. This sample comprised CD4+ T cells sorted from PBMCs, obtained 15 days after the yellow fever booster vaccination. The clonotype was recovered from a man between 18 and 29 years old who received the YFV17D yellow fever vaccine. The chain employs TRBV6-6 and TRBJ2-3; TRBD1 matches 8 bases. The CDR3 loop is CASRKQGDFTDTQYF. The CDR3 DNA reads as TGTGCCAGCAGGAAACAGGGGGACTTCACAGATACGCAGTATTTT.